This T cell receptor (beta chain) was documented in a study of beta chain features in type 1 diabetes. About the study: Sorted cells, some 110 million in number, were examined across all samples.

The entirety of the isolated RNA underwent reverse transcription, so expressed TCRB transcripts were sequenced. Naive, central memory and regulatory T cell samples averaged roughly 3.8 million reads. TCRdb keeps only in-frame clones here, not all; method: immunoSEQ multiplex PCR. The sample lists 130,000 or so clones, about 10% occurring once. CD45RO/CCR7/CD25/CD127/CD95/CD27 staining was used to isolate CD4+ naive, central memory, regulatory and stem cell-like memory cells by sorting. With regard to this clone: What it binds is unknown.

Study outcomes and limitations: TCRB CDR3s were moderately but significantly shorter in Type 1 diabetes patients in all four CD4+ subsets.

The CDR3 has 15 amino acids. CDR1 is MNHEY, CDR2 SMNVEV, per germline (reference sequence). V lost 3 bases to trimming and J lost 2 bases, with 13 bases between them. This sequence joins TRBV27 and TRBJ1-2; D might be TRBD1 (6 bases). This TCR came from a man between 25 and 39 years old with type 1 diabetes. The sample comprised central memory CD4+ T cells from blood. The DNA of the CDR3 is TGTGCCAGCAGTTTGGGAGGGGGTCCCAACTATGGCTACACCTTC. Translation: CASSLGGGPNYGYTF.